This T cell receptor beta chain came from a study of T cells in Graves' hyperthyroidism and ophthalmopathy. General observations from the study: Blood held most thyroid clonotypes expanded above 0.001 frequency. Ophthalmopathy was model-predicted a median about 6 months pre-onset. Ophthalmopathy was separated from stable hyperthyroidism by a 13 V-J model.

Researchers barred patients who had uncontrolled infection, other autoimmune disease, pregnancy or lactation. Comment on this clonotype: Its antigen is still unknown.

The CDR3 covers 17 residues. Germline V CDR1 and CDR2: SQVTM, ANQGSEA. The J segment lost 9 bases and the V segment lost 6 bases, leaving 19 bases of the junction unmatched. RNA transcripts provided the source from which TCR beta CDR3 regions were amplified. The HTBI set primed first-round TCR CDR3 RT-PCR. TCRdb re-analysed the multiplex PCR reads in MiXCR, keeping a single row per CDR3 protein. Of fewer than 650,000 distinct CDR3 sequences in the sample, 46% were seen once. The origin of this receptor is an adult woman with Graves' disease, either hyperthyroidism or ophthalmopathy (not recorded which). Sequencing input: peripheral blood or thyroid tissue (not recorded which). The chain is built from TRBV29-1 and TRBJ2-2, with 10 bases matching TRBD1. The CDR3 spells CSVEGDRGPVGERELFF. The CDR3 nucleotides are TGCAGCGTCGAGGGGGACAGGGGCCCCGTGGGGGAGCGGGAGCTGTTTTTT.